The 13 T cell receptor beta chains reported below all come from one sample, sequenced in a study of siplizumab effects on memory and regulatory T cells. Some clones are missing from TCRdb's copy, which holds only in-frame ones; the method was immunoSEQ multiplex PCR. Among 80,000 to 130,000 clones, under 95% were seen once, and the ten largest hold approximately 0.71%. Sequencing input: Tregs sorted from blood. The receptors originated from a human donor in good health.

This rearrangement joins TRBV9 to TRBJ2-1; no definite D call. CDR1 SGDLS and CDR2 YYNGEE come from the germline V gene. Trimming took off 7 bases at V and 2 bases at J, with 16 bases between the two ends. The CDR3 spans 15 residues. The CDR3 here is CASQRYDPPYNEQFF. In DNA, the CDR3 is TGTGCCAGCCAGAGATATGACCCTCCCTACAATGAGCAGTTCTTC.

This clone was observed a few times. CDR3 region: CASTAGTGNSPIYEQYF. CDR3 coding DNA: TGTGCCAGCACCGCCGGGACAGGGAATTCTCCTATTTACGAGCAGTACTTC. The chain has TRBV2 and TRBJ2-7; 9 bases fit TRBD1. V shed 7 bases and J 4 bases; nucleotides not matched to a gene: 17. The CDR3 spans 17 residues. Germline V gene data show CDR1 as SNHLY and CDR2 as FYNNEI. The full variable domain, in which reference TRBV2 and TRBJ2-7 provide the parts outside the CDR3, is EPEVTQTPSHQVTQMGQEVILRCVPISNHLYFYWYRQILGQKVEFLVSFYNNEISEKSEIFDDQFSVERPDGSNFTLKIRSTKLEDSAMYFCASTAGTGNSPIYEQYFGPGTRLTVT.

V is TRBV7-3 and J is TRBJ1-1; D ambiguous. The CDR3 has 13 residues. Trimming stripped 2 bases from V and 6 bases from J, with 10 bases between. CDR1 is SGHTA and CDR2 is FQGTGA in the germline V gene. CDR3 sequence: CASSLQTGAEAFF. CDR3 in DNA: TGTGCCAGCAGCTTACAGACCGGCGCTGAAGCTTTCTTT.

This chain uses TRBV19 with TRBJ2-1; D might be TRBD2 (5 bases). The CDR3 spans 18 residues. V was trimmed by 4 bases and J by 0 bases, leaving 19 bases between them. Germline V gene data show CDR1 as LNHDA and CDR2 as SQIVND (reference sequence). CDR3 loop: CASSRSAQRGSSYNEQFF. CDR3 nucleotide sequence: TGTGCCAGTAGTAGGAGTGCGCAACGAGGGAGCTCCTACAATGAGCAGTTCTTC. Looking up the rest from reference TRBV19 and TRBJ2-1 gives the full variable domain: DGGITQSPKYLFRKEGQNVTLSCEQNLNHDAMYWYRQDPGQGLRLIYYSQIVNDFQKGDIAEGYSVSREKKESFPLTVTSAQKNPTAFYLCASSRSAQRGSSYNEQFFGPGTRLTVL.

The chain employs TRBV7-9 and TRBJ2-3; TRBD1 or TRBD2 may be the D gene (5 bases each). Germline V gives CDR1 SEHNR, CDR2 FQNEAQ (reference sequence). The CDR3 has 14 residues. V was shortened by 6 bases and J by 7 bases, with 17 bases between the two germline ends. In DNA, the CDR3 is TGTGCCAGCAGTTGGGACCCCCCGGCTAATACGCAGTATTTT. As protein: CASSWDPPANTQYF.

This clone appeared a single time. The chain carries TRBV11-3 and TRBJ2-5; TRBD2 aligns across 15 bases. Germline CDR1 SGHNT, CDR2 YENEEA. This CDR3 contains 16 residues. V trimming: 4 bases; J trimming: 2 bases; junction bases outside the gene matches: 2. This CDR3 is CASSSGLAGGQETQYF. CDR3 coding DNA: TGTGCCAGCAGCTCGGGACTAGCGGGAGGACAAGAGACCCAGTACTTC.

The rearrangement uses TRBV11-3 and TRBJ1-5; no firm D call. Trimming took 2 bases from V and 4 from J, leaving 6 bases between them. Germline lookup yields CDR1 SGHNT and CDR2 YENEEA. The CDR3 contains 13 residues. The CDR3, as DNA: TGTGCCAGCAGCTTAAAGGTTAATCAGCCCCAGCATTTT. It is translated as CASSLKVNQPQHF.

This chain connects TRBV19 to TRBJ2-1, with 10 bases matching TRBD2. The CDR3 is made up of 14 amino acids. V lost 4 bases and J lost 4; bases outside the gene matches: 1. Germline lookup yields CDR1 LNHDA and CDR2 SQIVND (reference sequence). The CDR3 DNA reads TGTGCCAGTAGTAGACTAGCGGGTTACAATGAGCAGTTCTTC. Amino acids: CASSRLAGYNEQFF.

The genes are TRBV7-8 and TRBJ1-3, with D possibly being TRBD1 (6 bases). The CDR3 covers 15 residues. Trimming left V 1 base short and J 4 bases short, with 11 bases between. Germline V lookup: CDR1 SGHVS, CDR2 FQNEAQ. Written as DNA, the CDR3 is TGTGCCAGCAGCTTAGTTCCGGGACAAGGAAACACCATATATTTT. Its translation is CASSLVPGQGNTIYF.

The CDR3 reads CATSQGRHGFNQPQHF. The DNA for the CDR3 is TGTGCCACCTCACAAGGCAGGCACGGGTTCAATCAGCCCCAGCATTTT. The chain has TRBV19 and TRBJ1-5; D is uncertain. Germline CDR1 and CDR2: LNHDA and SQIVND (reference sequence). This CDR3 contains 16 residues. Trimming cost V 10 bases and J 3 bases, with 22 bases left between them.

The J gene is TRBJ1-1, the V gene TRBV7-2; D is unclear. The CDR3 contains 14 residues. The germline V gene has CDR1 SGHTA and CDR2 FQGNSA. Trimming took off 5 bases at V and 1 base at J, with 11 bases between the two ends. This chain's CDR3 is CASSRLVGNTEAFF. DNA for the CDR3: TGTGCCAGCAGCCGACTGGTGGGGAACACTGAAGCTTTCTTT.

This chain joins TRBV6-5 and TRBJ1-2; 10 bases align to TRBD1. CDR1 and CDR2 (germline): MNHEY, SVGAGI. Trimming removed 6 bases from V and 5 bases from J; junction bases left unmatched: 6. The CDR3 covers 14 residues. CDR3 DNA: TGTGCCAGCAGAAGACAGGGGGCGTTATATGGCTACACCTTC. Its translation is CASRRQGALYGYTF.

Written as DNA, the CDR3 is TGTGCCAGCAGTGAAGCGACAGCATCCTATGGCTACACCTTC. It encodes CASSEATASYGYTF. V and J are TRBV6-1 and TRBJ1-2; tentatively, D is TRBD1 (5 bases). Trimming pared 0 bases from V and 4 bases from J, leaving 9 bases between. The germline V gene has CDR1 MNHNS and CDR2 SASEGT. The CDR3 runs 14 residues.